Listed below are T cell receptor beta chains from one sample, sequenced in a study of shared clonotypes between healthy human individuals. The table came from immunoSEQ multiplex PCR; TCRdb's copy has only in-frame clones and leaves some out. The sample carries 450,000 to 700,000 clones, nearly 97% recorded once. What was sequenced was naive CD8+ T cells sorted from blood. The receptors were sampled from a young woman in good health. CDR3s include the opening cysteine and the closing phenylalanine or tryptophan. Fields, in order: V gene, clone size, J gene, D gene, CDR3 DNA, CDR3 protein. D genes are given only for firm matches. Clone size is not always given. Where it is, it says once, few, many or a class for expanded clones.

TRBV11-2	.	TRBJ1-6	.	TGTGCCAGCACCGTAGGGGGTCCGGGGTCACCCCTCCACTTT	CASTVGGPGSPLHF
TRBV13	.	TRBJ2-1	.	TGTGCCAGCAGCTTAGCCGGAAATGAGCAGTTCTTC	CASSLAGNEQFF
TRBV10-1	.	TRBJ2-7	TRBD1	TGCGCCAGCAGCTCCGGGACAGGGATCTACGAGCAGTACTTC	CASSSGTGIYEQYF
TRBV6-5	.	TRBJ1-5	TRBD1	TGTGCCAGCAGTGGGGGACAGCAGAATCAGCCCCAGCATTTT	CASSGGQQNQPQHF
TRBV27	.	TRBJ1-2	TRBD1	TGTGCCAGCAGTTTACCGGGACAGGGGACTGGCTACACCTTC	CASSLPGQGTGYTF
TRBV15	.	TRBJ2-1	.	TGTGCCACCAGCGGGCCGCCGAGCCGGACAGTGGGCAATGAGCAGTTCTTC	CATSGPPSRTVGNEQFF
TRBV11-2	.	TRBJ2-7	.	TGTGCCAGCAGCTTACTACTTCTCGAGCAGTACTTC	CASSLLLLEQYF
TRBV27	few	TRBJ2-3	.	TGTGCCAGCTCAGGTTGGGATACGCAGTATTTT	CASSGWDTQYF
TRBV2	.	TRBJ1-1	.	TGTGCCAGCAGGAAAGGGGGGGCAGGGACTGAAGCTTTCTTT	CASRKGGAGTEAFF
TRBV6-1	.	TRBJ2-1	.	TGTGCCAGCAGTGTGGCTCTGAGGGGGAGTTACAATGAGCAGTTCTTC	CASSVALRGSYNEQFF
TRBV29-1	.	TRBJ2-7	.	TGCAGCGTTGAGGACGCTAAATACGAGCAGTACTTC	CSVEDAKYEQYF
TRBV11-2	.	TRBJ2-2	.	TGTGCCAGCAGCTTTGGAGCGAACGCGAACACCGGGGAGCTGTTTTTT	CASSFGANANTGELFF
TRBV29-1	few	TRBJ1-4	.	TGCAGCGTGAAAGGGGAGGGTGAAAAACTGTTTTTT	CSVKGEGEKLFF
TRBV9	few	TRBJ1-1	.	TGTGCCAGCAGCGTCCACACCGGACGGCCTGAAGCTTTCTTT	CASSVHTGRPEAFF
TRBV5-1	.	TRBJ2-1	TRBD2	TGCGCCAGCAGCTTGTCCAGCGGGATAAAAAATGAGCAGTTCTTC	CASSLSSGIKNEQFF
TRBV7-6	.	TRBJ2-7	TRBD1	TGTGCCAGCAGCCCAGGGGGCTACGAGCAGTACTTC	CASSPGGYEQYF
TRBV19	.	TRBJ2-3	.	TGTGCCAGTAGTATAGATCCCTGGGATACGCAGTATTTT	CASSIDPWDTQYF
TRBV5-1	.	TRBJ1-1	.	TGCGCCAGTTTTAAAGACACGCGCACTGAAGCTTTCTTT	CASFKDTRTEAFF
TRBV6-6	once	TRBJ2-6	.	TGTGCCAGCAGTTATCTTTCTGGGGCCAACGTCCTGACTTTC	CASSYLSGANVLTF
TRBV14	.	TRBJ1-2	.	TGTGCCAGCAGCCAAGGGGCACCTATTGGAGATGGCTACACCTTC	CASSQGAPIGDGYTF
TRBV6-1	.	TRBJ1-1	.	TGTGCCAGCAGTGAAAAAATTAGGGGACTCCTGAACACTGAAGCTTTCTTT	CASSEKIRGLLNTEAFF
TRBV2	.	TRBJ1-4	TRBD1	TGTGCCAGCAGGGTGCAGGGGGCAAAAAAACTGTTTTTT	CASRVQGAKKLFF
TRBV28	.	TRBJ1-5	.	TGTGCCAGCAGTTTGCCAGCTAATCAGCCCCAGCATTTT	CASSLPANQPQHF
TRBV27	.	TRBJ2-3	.	TGTGCCAGCAGTTGGGAGCGTCCGTCTAACACAGATACGCAGTATTTT	CASSWERPSNTDTQYF
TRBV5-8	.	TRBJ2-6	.	TGTGCCAGCAGCTTGCCGGCCAGACTATCTGGGGCCAACGTCCTGACTTTC	CASSLPARLSGANVLTF
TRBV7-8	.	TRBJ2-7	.	TGTGCCAGCAGCTTAGGTCCCTCCGAGCAGTACTTC	CASSLGPSEQYF
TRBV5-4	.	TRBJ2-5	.	TGTGCCAGCAGCTATTACCTCGGGAAGGGAGGAGAGACCCAGTACTTC	CASSYYLGKGGETQYF
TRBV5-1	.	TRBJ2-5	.	TGCGCCAGCAGCTGGAGCCCGGTTCGGGAAGGGGAGACCCAGTACTTC	CASSWSPVREGETQYF
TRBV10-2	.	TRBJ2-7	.	TGCGCCAGCAGTGGGGACCAACGGGCCGAGCAGTACTTC	CASSGDQRAEQYF
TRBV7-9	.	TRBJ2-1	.	TGTGCCAGCAGCTTATTGAGCGGAATGGCCAGCGATGAGCAGTTCTTC	CASSLLSGMASDEQFF
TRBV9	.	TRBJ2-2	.	TGTGCCAGCAGCCCCTACTTGATGCAGTCCACCGGGGAGCTGTTTTTT	CASSPYLMQSTGELFF
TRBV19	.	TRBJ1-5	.	TGTGCCAGTAGAGGGACGGGAAGGAGCAATCAGCCCCAGCATTTT	CASRGTGRSNQPQHF
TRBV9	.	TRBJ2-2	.	TGTGCCAGCAGCCAGAGCCGGGACCACGCGCGGACCGGGGAGCTGTTTTTT	CASSQSRDHARTGELFF
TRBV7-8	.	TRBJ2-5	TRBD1	TGTGCCAGCAGCCGCGGACAGGGGCAAGAGACCCAGTACTTC	CASSRGQGQETQYF
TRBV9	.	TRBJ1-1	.	TGTGCCAGCAGCGTAGCGGGGGTGGCTGAAGCTTTCTTT	CASSVAGVAEAFF
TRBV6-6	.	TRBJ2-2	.	TGTGCCAGCAGTTACGGGTTTCTAGCCAACACCGGGGAGCTGTTTTTT	CASSYGFLANTGELFF
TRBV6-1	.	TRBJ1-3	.	TGTGCCAGCAGTGAAGCTAAAGGCAGGGTATCTGGAAACACCATATATTTT	CASSEAKGRVSGNTIYF
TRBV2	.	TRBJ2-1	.	TGTGCCAGCAGTGATGGCGGCAACAATGAGCAGTTCTTC	CASSDGGNNEQFF
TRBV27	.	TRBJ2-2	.	TGTGCCAGCAGTTTATTCCCGGAGGAGAACACCGGGGAGCTGTTTTTT	CASSLFPEENTGELFF
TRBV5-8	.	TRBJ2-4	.	TGTGCCAGCAGTCTTCGGGGACATAGCAAAAACATTCAGTACTTC	CASSLRGHSKNIQYF
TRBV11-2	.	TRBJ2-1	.	TGTGCCAGCAGCTCTCTCGCGGCTGGGCAGTTCTTC	CASSSLAAGQFF
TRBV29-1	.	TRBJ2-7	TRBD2	TGCAGCGTTGTTCTCGTGACTAGCGCCACCTACGAGCAGTACTTC	CSVVLVTSATYEQYF
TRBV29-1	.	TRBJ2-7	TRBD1	TGCAGCGTTGAAGGGACAGGCTACGAGCAGTACTTC	CSVEGTGYEQYF
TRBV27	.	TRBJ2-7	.	TGTGCCAGCAGTTTGGGGACGGGCTCCTACGAGCAGTACTTC	CASSLGTGSYEQYF
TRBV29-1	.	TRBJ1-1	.	TGCAGCATGCCAGACATACCACATGGTGAAGCTTTCTTT	CSMPDIPHGEAFF
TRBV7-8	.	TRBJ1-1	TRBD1	TGTGCCAGCAGCTTCGGACAGGGGGAGACTGAAGCTTTCTTT	CASSFGQGETEAFF
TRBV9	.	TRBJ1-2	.	TGTGCCAGCAGCGGGATGGACCCCGGATCCCCGGGCGGCTATGGCTACACCTTC	CASSGMDPGSPGGYGYTF
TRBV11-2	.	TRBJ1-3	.	TGTGCCAGCAGCTTATGGGCCGGGTCTGGAAACACCATATATTTT	CASSLWAGSGNTIYF
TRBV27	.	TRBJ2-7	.	TGTGCCAGCAGTTCCAGCTGGGGCGGGGAATCCTACGAGCAGTACTTC	CASSSSWGGESYEQYF
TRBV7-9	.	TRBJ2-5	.	TGTGCCAGCAGCTTTAGCCCGGTGAAACAAGAGACCCAGTACTTC	CASSFSPVKQETQYF
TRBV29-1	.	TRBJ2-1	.	TGCAGCGTGCCCAACCCCGAAGCCGCCTCCTACAATGAGCAGTTCTTC	CSVPNPEAASYNEQFF
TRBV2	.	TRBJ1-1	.	TGTGCCAGCAGTGAGTGGGGCTTGAACACTGAAGCTTTCTTT	CASSEWGLNTEAFF
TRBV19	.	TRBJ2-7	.	TGTGCCAGTAGCCCTGGGCCGGGTGGCGAGCAGTACTTC	CASSPGPGGEQYF
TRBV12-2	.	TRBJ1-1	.	TGTGCAAGTCGCTTGGGAGGGGGGAACACTGAAGCTTTCTTT	CASRLGGGNTEAFF
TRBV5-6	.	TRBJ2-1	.	TGTGCCAGCAGCTTCTTGGGGGATGAGCAGTTCTTC	CASSFLGDEQFF
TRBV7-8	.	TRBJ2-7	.	TGTGCCAGCAGCGAGCTTACGGACAAACACGCCTACGAGCAGTACTTC	CASSELTDKHAYEQYF
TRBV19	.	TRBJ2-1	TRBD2	TGTGCCAGTAGTATTTCCCTAGCGGCGTACAATGAGCAGTTCTTC	CASSISLAAYNEQFF